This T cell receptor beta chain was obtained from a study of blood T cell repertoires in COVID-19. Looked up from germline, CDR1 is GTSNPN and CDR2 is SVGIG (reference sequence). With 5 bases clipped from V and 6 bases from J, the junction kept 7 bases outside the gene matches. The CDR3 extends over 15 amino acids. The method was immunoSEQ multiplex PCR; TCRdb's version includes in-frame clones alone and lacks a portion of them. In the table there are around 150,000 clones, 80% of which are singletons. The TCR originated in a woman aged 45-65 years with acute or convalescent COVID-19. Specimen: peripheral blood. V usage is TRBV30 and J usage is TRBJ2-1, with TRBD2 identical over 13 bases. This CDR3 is CAWGRTSGGFNEQFF. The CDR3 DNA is TGTGCCTGGGGCAGGACTAGCGGGGGTTTCAATGAGCAGTTCTTC. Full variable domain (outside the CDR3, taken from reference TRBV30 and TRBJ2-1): SQTIHQWPATLVQPVGSPLSLECTVEGTSNPNLYWYRQAAGRGLQLLFYSVGIGQISSEVPQNLSASRPQDRQFILSSKKLLLSDSGFYLCAWGRTSGGFNEQFFGPGTRLTVL.